The T cell receptor beta chain under discussion was sequenced for a study of radiation and T cells in renal cell carcinoma. Sequenced by immunoSEQ multiplex PCR; TCRdb stores in-frame clones only, minus some. The sample comprises 120,000 to 150,000 clones, roughly 90% of which are singletons, and 15% to 20% rests with the top ten. Time point specified: blood 4 weeks post-SBRT, at nephrectomy. As to treatment: 15 Gy SBRT to primary tumor, nephrectomy 4 weeks later. Nephrectomy followed 15 Gy stereotactic body radiation by 4 weeks. Serial blood draws occurred at baseline and 2 and 4 weeks post-SBRT. Per the germline V gene, CDR1 is MNHNS and CDR2 is SASEGT. V was cut by 4 bases and J by 0 bases, with 14 bases left in between. The CDR3 contains 16 residues.

Sequences were derived from blood, sampled from a patient whose treatment included radiotherapy and nephrectomy. The rearrangement uses TRBV6-1 and TRBJ2-3; D not certain. This sequence originates from a woman aged 45-59 years with renal cell carcinoma. DNA of the CDR3: TGTGCCAGCAGTGCAAATGGGTTCTCTAGCACAGATACGCAGTATTTT. It codes for CASSANGFSSTDTQYF.